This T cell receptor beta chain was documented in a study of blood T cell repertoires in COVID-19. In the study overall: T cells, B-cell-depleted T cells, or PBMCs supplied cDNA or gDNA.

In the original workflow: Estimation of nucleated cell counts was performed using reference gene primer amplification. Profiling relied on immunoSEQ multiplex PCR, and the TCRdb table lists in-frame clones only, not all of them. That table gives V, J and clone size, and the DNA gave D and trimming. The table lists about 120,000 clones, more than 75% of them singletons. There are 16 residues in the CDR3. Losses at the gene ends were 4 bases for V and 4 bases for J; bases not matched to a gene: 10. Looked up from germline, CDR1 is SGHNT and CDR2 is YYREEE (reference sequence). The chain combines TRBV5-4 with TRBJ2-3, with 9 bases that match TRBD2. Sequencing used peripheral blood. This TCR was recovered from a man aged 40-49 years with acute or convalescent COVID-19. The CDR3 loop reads CASSPGGASGADTQYF. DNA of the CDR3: TGTGCCAGCAGCCCGGGGGGCGCTAGCGGGGCAGATACGCAGTATTTT.